The rows below give T cell receptor beta chains drawn from one sample of a study of CD8+ T cells in alopecia areata. This table comes from immunoSEQ multiplex PCR, and its TCRdb copy is limited to in-frame clones, with some not included. The repertoire holds some 19,000 clones, with about 70% as singletons. Specimen: skin, collected at week 0. The receptor source for this set is a human donor with alopecia areata. Each CDR3 is given with its conserved first and last residue. D genes are given only for firm matches. Clone size is shown for a subset of rows, as once, few, many or a class of expanded clone.

d_gene	v_gene	abundance	len	j_gene	CDR3nt	CDR3aa
TRBD1	TRBV6-5	.	15	TRBJ2-1	TGTGCCAGCAGTAAGGGGACAGGGGGTACGAATGAGCAGTTCTTC	CASSKGTGGTNEQFF
TRBD2	TRBV4-2	.	16	TRBJ2-7	TGTGCCAGCAGCCCAGGATTTACTAGCGGGGGGGCCCGGCAGTACTTC	CASSPGFTSGGARQYF
TRBD1	TRBV6-5	.	15	TRBJ2-5	TGTGCCAGCAGTAAGGGACAGGGCCATGTTGAGACCCAGTACTTC	CASSKGQGHVETQYF
.	TRBV10-3	.	13	TRBJ1-2	TGTGCCATCAGGACGGACTATAACTATGGCTACACCTTC	CAIRTDYNYGYTF
.	TRBV5-1	.	12	TRBJ2-1	TGCGCCAGCAGCATAGGAGTCCCTGAGCAGTTCTTC	CASSIGVPEQFF
.	TRBV7-9	.	14	TRBJ1-3	TGTGCCAGCAGCTACCACAACTCTGGAAACACCATATATTTT	CASSYHNSGNTIYF
.	TRBV30	.	14	TRBJ2-3	TGTGCCTGGAGGGAAGTTCGTCTCCCAGATACGCAGTATTTT	CAWREVRLPDTQYF
TRBD2	TRBV6-6	.	15	TRBJ2-3	TGTGCCACCCTTATGACTAGCGGATACACAGATACGCAGTATTTT	CATLMTSGYTDTQYF
.	TRBV4-2	.	17	TRBJ2-2	TGTGCCAGCAGCCAAGATCTGCCCGGGCCCGGGACCGGGGAGCTGTTTTTT	CASSQDLPGPGTGELFF
.	TRBV7-6	few	13	TRBJ2-7	TGTGCCAGCAGCCCAGCCGGGGGTCACGAGCAGTACTTC	CASSPAGGHEQYF
TRBD2	TRBV10-2	few	15	TRBJ2-1	TGCGCCAGCACCCCAGGACTAGCGTCAGGGAATGAGCAGTTCTTC	CASTPGLASGNEQFF
TRBD1	TRBV6-5	.	14	TRBJ1-5	TGTGCCAGCAGTGAATTGGCAGGGGGTCAGCCCCAGCATTTT	CASSELAGGQPQHF
TRBD1	TRBV18	few	13	TRBJ2-7	TGTGCCAGCTCACTCCGGGACAGGGGGCCGCAGTACTTC	CASSLRDRGPQYF
.	TRBV5-5	few	14	TRBJ1-6	TGTGCCAGCACCTTCGAAGGGAGGAATTCACCCCTCCACTTT	CASTFEGRNSPLHF
TRBD2	TRBV5-1	.	16	TRBJ2-3	TGCGCCAGCAGCTGGGCCGCGGGGGGGAGCACAGATACGCAGTATTTT	CASSWAAGGSTDTQYF
.	TRBV6-1	.	14	TRBJ1-2	TGTGCCAGCAGACTTTCCAGGGCATCAGGTGGCTACACCTTC	CASRLSRASGGYTF
.	TRBV7-2	.	14	TRBJ2-5	TGTGCCAGCAGCTTAGCTATGCCGGCGGAGACCCAGTACTTC	CASSLAMPAETQYF
TRBD1	TRBV4-1	.	15	TRBJ1-2	TGTGCCAGCAGCCAAGAGGGGACAGGGAGTTGGGGCTACACCTTC	CASSQEGTGSWGYTF
.	TRBV10-3	.	13	TRBJ1-1	TGTGCCATCAGCCAGACAGGGAACACTGAAGCTTTCTTT	CAISQTGNTEAFF
.	TRBV5-6	.	16	TRBJ1-4	TGTGCCAGCAGCCCTCGAACGGGGCAGGGGAATGAAAAACTGTTTTTT	CASSPRTGQGNEKLFF
.	TRBV11-2	.	17	TRBJ2-1	TGTGCCAGCAGCGTATACCTTAACGGGGGCCCCTACAATGAGCAGTTCTTC	CASSVYLNGGPYNEQFF
TRBD1	TRBV7-9	.	19	TRBJ1-5	TGTGCCAGCAGCTTAGGACCGGGACAGGTTACTCCCTGGGGTCAGCCCCAGCATTTT	CASSLGPGQVTPWGQPQHF
TRBD2	TRBV6-5	few	15	TRBJ2-5	TGTGCCAGCAGTTACGTCCCGGGGGGGGAAGAGACCCAGTACTTC	CASSYVPGGEETQYF
TRBD1	TRBV6-6	.	14	TRBJ2-7	TGTGCCAGCAGTTACGGGACAGGGATCCACGAGCAGTACTTC	CASSYGTGIHEQYF
.	TRBV4-1	once	13	TRBJ2-7	TGCGCCAGCAGCCATTTACCTAGCTACGAGCAGTACTTC	CASSHLPSYEQYF
TRBD1	TRBV5-4	.	14	TRBJ2-5	TGTGCCAGCAGCCCCTTGGACAGGGGAGAGACCCAGTACTTC	CASSPLDRGETQYF
TRBD1	TRBV6-6	.	15	TRBJ1-2	TGTGCCAGCAGTCCACAGGGGGCAATGGGCTATGGCTACACCTTC	CASSPQGAMGYGYTF
.	TRBV2	.	14	TRBJ2-7	TGTGCCAGCAGTGATCATGGGGGGCCCTACGAGCGGTACTTC	CASSDHGGPYERYF